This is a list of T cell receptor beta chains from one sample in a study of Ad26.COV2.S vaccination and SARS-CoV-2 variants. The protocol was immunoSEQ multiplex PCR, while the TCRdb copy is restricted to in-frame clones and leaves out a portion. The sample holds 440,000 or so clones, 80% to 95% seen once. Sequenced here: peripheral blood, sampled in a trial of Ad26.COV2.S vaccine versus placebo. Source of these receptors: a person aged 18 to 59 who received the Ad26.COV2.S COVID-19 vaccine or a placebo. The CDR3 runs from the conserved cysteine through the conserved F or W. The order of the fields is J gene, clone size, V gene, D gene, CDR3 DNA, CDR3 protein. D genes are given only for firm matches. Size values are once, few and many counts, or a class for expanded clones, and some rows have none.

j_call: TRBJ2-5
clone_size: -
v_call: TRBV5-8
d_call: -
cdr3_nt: TGTGCCAGCAGCTTCGGGGAGTACCAAGAGACCCAGTACTTC
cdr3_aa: CASSFGEYQETQYF

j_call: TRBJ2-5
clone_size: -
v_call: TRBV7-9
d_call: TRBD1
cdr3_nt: TGTGCCAGCAGCTTAAACACAGGGGGCCAAGAGACCCAGTACTTC
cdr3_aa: CASSLNTGGQETQYF

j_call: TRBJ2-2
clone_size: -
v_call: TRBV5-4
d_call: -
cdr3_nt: TGTGCCAGCAGCCCGACAGCAGCGAACACCGGGGAGCTGTTTTTT
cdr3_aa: CASSPTAANTGELFF

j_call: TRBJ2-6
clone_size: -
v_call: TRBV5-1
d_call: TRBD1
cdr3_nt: TGCGCCAGCAGCAACAGGGACAGGGGATCCTTCTTGGGGGCCAACGTCCTGACTTTC
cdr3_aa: CASSNRDRGSFLGANVLTF

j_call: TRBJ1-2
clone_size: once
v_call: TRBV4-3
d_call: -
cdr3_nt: TGCGCCAGCAGCCAAGATCCAAGGTCGTATGGCTACACCTTC
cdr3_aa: CASSQDPRSYGYTF

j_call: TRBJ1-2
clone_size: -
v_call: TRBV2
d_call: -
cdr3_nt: TGTGCCAGCAGTGAACACAGGTCCTATGGCTACACCTTC
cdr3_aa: CASSEHRSYGYTF

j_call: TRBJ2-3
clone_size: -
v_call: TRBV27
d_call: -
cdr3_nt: TGTGCCAGCAAGGTGTTCCAGGGTGGGGACACAGATACGCAGTATTTT
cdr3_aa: CASKVFQGGDTDTQYF

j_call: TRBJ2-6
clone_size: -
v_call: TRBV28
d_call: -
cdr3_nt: TGTGCCAGCAGTTTAGGGGGTACTGGGGCCAACGTCCTGACTTTC
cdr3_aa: CASSLGGTGANVLTF

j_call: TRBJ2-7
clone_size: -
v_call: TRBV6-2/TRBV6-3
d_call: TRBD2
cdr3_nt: TGTGCCAGCAGTTACGACTCTAGCGGATCTCCTTACGAGCAGTACTTC
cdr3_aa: CASSYDSSGSPYEQYF

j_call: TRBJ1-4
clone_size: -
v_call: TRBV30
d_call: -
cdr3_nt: TGTGCCTGGAGAGAAGGCCCCGCCTCGGTAGAAAAACTGTTTTTT
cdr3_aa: CAWREGPASVEKLFF

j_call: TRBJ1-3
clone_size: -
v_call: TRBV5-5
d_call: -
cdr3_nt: TGTGCCAGCAGCTTACATCAGGGATTTAATCCTGGAAACACCATATATTTT
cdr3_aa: CASSLHQGFNPGNTIYF

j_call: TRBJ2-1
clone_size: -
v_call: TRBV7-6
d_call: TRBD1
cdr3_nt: TGTGCCAGCAGCATTACAGGGGATTGGGAGCAGTTCTTC
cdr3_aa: CASSITGDWEQFF

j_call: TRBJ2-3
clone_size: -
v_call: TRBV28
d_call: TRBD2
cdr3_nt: TGTGCCAGCAACCCTTTCGCGGGGGGATGGGGGGGGGATACGCAGTATTTT
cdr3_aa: CASNPFAGGWGGDTQYF

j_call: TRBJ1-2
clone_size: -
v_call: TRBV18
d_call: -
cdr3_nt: TGTGCCAGCTCACCGTCGGACGGACTCTATGGCTACACCTTC
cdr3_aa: CASSPSDGLYGYTF

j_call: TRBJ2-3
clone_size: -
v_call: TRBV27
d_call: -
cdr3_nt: TGTGCCAGCAGTTTGCCCACAGATACGCAGTATTTT
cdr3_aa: CASSLPTDTQYF

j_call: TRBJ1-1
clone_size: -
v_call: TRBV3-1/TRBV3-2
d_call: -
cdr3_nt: TGTGCCAGCAGTTGGGGGGTAAACACTGAAGCTTTCTTT
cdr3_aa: CASSWGVNTEAFF

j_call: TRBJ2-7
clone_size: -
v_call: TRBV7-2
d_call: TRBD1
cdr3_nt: TGTGCCAGCAGCACAGGGGGGCGGGGCCACGAGCAGTACTTC
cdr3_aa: CASSTGGRGHEQYF

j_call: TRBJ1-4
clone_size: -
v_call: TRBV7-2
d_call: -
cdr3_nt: TGTGCCAGCAGCTCTCGCGGGGGTGCAACTAATGAAAAACTGTTTTTT
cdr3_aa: CASSSRGGATNEKLFF

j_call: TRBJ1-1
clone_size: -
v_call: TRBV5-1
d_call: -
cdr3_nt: TGCGCCAGCACCAAAACCCGGATGGACACTGAAGCTTTCTTT
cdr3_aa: CASTKTRMDTEAFF

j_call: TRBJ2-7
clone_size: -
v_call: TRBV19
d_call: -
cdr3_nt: TGTGCCAGTAGTATGTCGGGGGCATCCCGCGAGCAGTACTTC
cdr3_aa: CASSMSGASREQYF

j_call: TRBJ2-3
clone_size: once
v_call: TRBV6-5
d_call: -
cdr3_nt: TGTGCCAGCAGAAGGACGGCAGGTACGCAGTATTTT
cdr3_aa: CASRRTAGTQYF

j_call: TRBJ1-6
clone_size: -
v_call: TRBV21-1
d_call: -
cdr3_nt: TGTGCCAGCAGCAAAGTAATGGGACAGGGGAGGTCACCCCTCCACTTT
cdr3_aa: CASSKVMGQGRSPLHF

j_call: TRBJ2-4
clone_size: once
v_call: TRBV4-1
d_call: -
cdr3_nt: TGCGCCAGCAGCCAAGATCAGAAGGTCGGGGGGCAAGGCAAAAACATTCAGTACTTC
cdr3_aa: CASSQDQKVGGQGKNIQYF

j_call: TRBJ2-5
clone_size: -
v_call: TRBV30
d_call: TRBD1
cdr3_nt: TGTGCCACAGACAGGGGACGTAGGGAGACCCAGTACTTC
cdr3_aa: CATDRGRRETQYF

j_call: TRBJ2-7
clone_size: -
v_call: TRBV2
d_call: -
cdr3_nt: TGTGCCAGCAGTGCATTGAACGAGCAGTACTTC
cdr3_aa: CASSALNEQYF

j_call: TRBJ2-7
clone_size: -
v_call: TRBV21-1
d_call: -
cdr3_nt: TGTGCCAGCAGCGGGGATGATAGACAGGGCCCCTCGTACTTC
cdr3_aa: CASSGDDRQGPSYF

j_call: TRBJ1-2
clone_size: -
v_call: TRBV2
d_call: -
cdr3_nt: TGTGCCAACTCAGGGGATGTGGGCTACACCTTC
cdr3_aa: CANSGDVGYTF

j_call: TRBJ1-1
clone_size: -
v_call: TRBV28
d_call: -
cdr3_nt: TGTGCCAGCAGTTTTGTTGAAGCTTTCTTT
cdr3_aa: CASSFVEAFF

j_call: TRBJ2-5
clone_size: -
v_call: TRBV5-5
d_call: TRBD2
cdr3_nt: TGTGCCAGCAGCTTGGGACTAGCGGGGGGGTTGGAGACCCAGTACTTC
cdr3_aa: CASSLGLAGGLETQYF

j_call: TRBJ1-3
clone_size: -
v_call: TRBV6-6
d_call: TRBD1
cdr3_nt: TGTGCCAGCAGTTACGACAGGGGGACAAGGGGAAACACCATATATTTT
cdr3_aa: CASSYDRGTRGNTIYF

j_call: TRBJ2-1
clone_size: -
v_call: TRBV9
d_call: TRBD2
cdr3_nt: TGTGCCAGCAGCGGGGCGAGGGCGGGGGTCTCCTACAATGAGCAGTTCTTC
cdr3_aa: CASSGARAGVSYNEQFF

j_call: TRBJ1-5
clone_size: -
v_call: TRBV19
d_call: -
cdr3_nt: TGTGCCAGTACTTCCTGGGCAGATAGCAATCAGCCCCAGCATTTT
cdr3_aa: CASTSWADSNQPQHF

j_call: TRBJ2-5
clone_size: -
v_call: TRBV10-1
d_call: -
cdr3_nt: TGCGCCAGCACCCGGCTCCGGGGCCGGCCAGGGACCCAGTACTTC
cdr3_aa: CASTRLRGRPGTQYF

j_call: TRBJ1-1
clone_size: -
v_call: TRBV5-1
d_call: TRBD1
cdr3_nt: TGCGCCAGCAGCTCGCAGGACAGGGGGAACACTGAAGCTTTCTTT
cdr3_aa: CASSSQDRGNTEAFF

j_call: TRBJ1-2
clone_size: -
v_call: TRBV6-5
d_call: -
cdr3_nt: TGTGCCAGCAGAGCAACCTATAGACAGGCAGGCGGCTACACCTTC
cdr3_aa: CASRATYRQAGGYTF

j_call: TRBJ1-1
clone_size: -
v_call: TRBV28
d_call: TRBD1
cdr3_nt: TGTGCCAGCAGTCGTGACAGGGTTACTGAAGCTTTCTTT
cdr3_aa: CASSRDRVTEAFF

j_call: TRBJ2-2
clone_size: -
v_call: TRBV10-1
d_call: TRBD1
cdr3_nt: TGCGCCAGCAGTGAGGGACAGGTAACCGGGGAGCTGTTTTTT
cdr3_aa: CASSEGQVTGELFF

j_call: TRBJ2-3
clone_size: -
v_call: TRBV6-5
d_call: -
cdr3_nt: TGTGCCATCAAAAGCACAGATACGCAGTATTTT
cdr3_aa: CAIKSTDTQYF

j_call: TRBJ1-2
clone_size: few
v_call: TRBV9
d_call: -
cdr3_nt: TGTGCCAGCAGCGTAGACAGGATTCCCATCCATGGCTACACCTTC
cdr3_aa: CASSVDRIPIHGYTF

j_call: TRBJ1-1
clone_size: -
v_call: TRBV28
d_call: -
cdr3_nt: TGTGCCAGCACCCTAACGGGACGGCGACTGAACACTGAAGCTTTCTTT
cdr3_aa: CASTLTGRRLNTEAFF